A single sample gave rise to the 7 T cell receptor beta chains below, sequenced in a study of radiotherapy plus CTLA-4 blockade in lung cancer. The method was immunoSEQ multiplex PCR; TCRdb's version includes in-frame clones alone and lacks a portion of them. The table has 25,000 to 35,000 clones, approximately 78% seen once. Sample: peripheral blood, taken from a patient treated with radiotherapy plus ipilimumab. The receptor set was obtained from a human donor with non-small cell lung cancer who had stable disease on radiotherapy plus ipilimumab.

In this sample, this clone turned up once. CDR3 in amino acids: CASSAMGLGSYEQYF. For the CDR3, the DNA is TGTGCCAGCAGCGCCATGGGACTAGGCTCCTACGAGCAGTACTTC. This chain joins TRBV5-4 and TRBJ2-7; 8 bases map to TRBD2. Germline V CDR1 and CDR2: SGHNT, YYREEE (reference sequence). The CDR3 is 15 amino acids. Trimming removed 4 bases from V and 0 bases from J; junction bases left unmatched: 6.

The chain is built from TRBV7-6 and TRBJ2-1; no clear D gene. Germline assignment: CDR1 SGHVS and CDR2 FNYEAQ. Deletions cut 3 bases from V and 7 bases from J, with 7 bases between. The CDR3 runs 12 residues. The CDR3 DNA reads TGTGCCAGCAGCTTCTCAGGAAATGAGCAGTTCTTC. This encodes CASSFSGNEQFF.

The J gene is TRBJ2-2, the V gene TRBV5-1; tentatively, D is TRBD1 or TRBD2 (5 bases each). The germline CDR1 and CDR2 sequences are SGHRS and YFSETQ. Between the trimmed V and J ends, which lost 3 bases and 5 bases, there was a span of 17 bases. The CDR3 has 16 amino acids. CDR3 residues: CASSWPGPARTGELFF. Written as DNA, the CDR3 is TGCGCCAGCAGCTGGCCGGGACCCGCTAGGACCGGGGAGCTGTTTTTT.

The chain joins TRBV11-2 to TRBJ2-7; D gene uncertain. The CDR3 length is 17 residues. Trimming shortened V by 5 bases and J by 6 bases, and 26 bases separated the two germline ends. Germline CDR1 SGHAT, CDR2 FQNNGV. CDR3 nucleotides: TGTGCCAGCAGCCCCGCTGGGTTGCCCCCTCCGTCGGGCGAGCAGTACTTC. It encodes CASSPAGLPPPSGEQYF.

The V call is TRBV27, the J call TRBJ1-1; TRBD1 might be the D (5 bases). The V end lost 10 bases, the J end lost 3 bases, and 15 bases lay between the germline ends. Germline assignment: CDR1 MNHEY and CDR2 SMNVEV (reference sequence). CDR3 length equals 13 residues. In DNA form, the CDR3 reads TGTGCCACCGGGTACAGGTTGGACACTGAAGCTTTCTTT. Residues: CATGYRLDTEAFF.

The chain carries TRBV6-1 and TRBJ1-1, with TRBD1 as a possible D gene (5 bases). This CDR3 comprises 13 residues. The germline V gene has CDR1 MNHNS and CDR2 SASEGT. V dropped 4 bases and J dropped 6 bases, with 12 bases sitting between them. Here the CDR3 reads CASSARRVAEAFF. The CDR3 DNA follows: TGTGCCAGCAGTGCTCGCAGGGTTGCTGAAGCTTTCTTT.

This chain uses TRBV5-1 with TRBJ1-2; tentatively, D is TRBD1 (6 bases). The CDR3 runs to 15 residues. The germline CDR1 and CDR2 sequences are SGHRS and YFSETQ. V was clipped by 4 bases and J by 4 bases, with 17 bases between them. CDR3 sequence: CASSPDSDRFYGYTF. CDR3 sequence (DNA): TGCGCCAGCAGCCCGGACTCCGACAGGTTCTATGGCTACACCTTC.